This T cell receptor beta chain is drawn from a study of blood T cell repertoires in COVID-19 (dated by TCRdb to the early 2020s). Notes on the research overall: Samples from collaborators originated in the United States, Italy and Spain and spanned both the acute and convalescent phases of COVID-19. Deeply sampled blood TCRbeta repertoires from subjects exposed to, actively infected with, or recovered from COVID-19 were included in the dataset. A de-identified subject ID, COVID-19 status, age in years and sex were almost always included in the sample metadata. The repertoires were released in a freely available public database intended as a resource for research on the immune response to SARS-CoV-2. The material from the prospective study consisted of cDNA or gDNA derived from T cells, B-cell-depleted T cells, or PBMCs. Where HLA class I and class II types were available, the types were taken from metadata supplied by the sample provider, not from assay-based typing. Samples were obtained from the ongoing ImmuneRACE study (first 160 participants) and from 950 to 1,500 subjects provided by 6 global collaborators. Study-wide conclusions, independent of this receptor: The quantity of clinical and demographic metadata differed by source and by participant and was supplied without curation.

Regarding this clone: The specificity of this receptor is unknown. No per-base quality is available; no much larger clone lies one base away.

The CDR3 goes from the cysteine to the phenylalanine over 14 residues. Here the CDR3 DNA is all that survives: 42 bases in frame from base 1. The V end loses 1 base and the J end loses 5 bases, and a stretch of 11 bases separates them. The germline V gene supplies CDR1 SGHRS and CDR2 YFSETQ. TCRbeta CDR3 regions were amplified from genomic DNA by means of the immunoSEQ Assay, a bias-controlled multiplex PCR. The authors' pipeline ran thus. The number of nucleated cells in each sample was estimated by amplification of reference gene primers within the assay. To quantify the absolute abundance of each unique TCRbeta CDR3 rearrangement, sequence reads were collapsed and filtered. For each sample, productive Simpson clonality was calculated as the square root of Simpson's diversity index across productive rearrangements. In its TCRdb copy, this immuneACCESS table keeps in-frame sequences only and misses some clones. Where compared with another copy, unresolved V genes explain less than half of these, and the others have no known cause. The V and J calls and the clone size are those of that table, but D and trimming were determined from the DNA. The sample profile shows approximately 200,000 clones; roughly 80% of them were found once. The ten most abundant clones make up roughly a sixth of the sample.

Whole blood was collected in K2EDTA tubes by collaborating institutions according to the institutions' own protocols. For TCRbeta analysis, collaborators shipped samples as frozen whole blood, isolated PBMCs, or DNA extracted from either of those sample types. Sequencing was performed on peripheral blood. Rearrangement joined TRBV5-1 to TRBJ2-3, with the D gene uncertain. The TCR was taken from a man aged 55-75 years with active or convalescent COVID-19. CDR3 region: CASSLSPSVDTQYF. Read as DNA, the sequence is TGCGCCAGCAGCTTGAGTCCTTCAGTAGATACGCAGTATTTT.